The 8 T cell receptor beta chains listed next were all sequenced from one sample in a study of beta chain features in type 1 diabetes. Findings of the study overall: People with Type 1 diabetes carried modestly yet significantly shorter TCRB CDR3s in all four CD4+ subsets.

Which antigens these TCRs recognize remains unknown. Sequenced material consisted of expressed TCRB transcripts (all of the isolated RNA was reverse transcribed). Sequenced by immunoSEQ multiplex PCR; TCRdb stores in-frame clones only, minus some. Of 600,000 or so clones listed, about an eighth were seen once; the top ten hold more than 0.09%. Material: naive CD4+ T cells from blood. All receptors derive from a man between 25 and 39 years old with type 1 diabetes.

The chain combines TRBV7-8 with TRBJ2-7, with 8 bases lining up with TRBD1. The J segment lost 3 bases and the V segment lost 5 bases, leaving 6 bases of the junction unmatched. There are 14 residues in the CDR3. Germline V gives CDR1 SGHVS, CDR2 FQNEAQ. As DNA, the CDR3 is TGTGCCAGCAGCCCCCAAACAGGGGGCTACGAGCAGTACTTC. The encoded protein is CASSPQTGGYEQYF.

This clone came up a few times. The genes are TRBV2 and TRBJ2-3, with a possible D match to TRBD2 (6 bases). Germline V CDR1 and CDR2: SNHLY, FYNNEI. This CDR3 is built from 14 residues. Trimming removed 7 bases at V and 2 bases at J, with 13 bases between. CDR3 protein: CASIGGVSTDTQYF. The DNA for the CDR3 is TGTGCCAGCATCGGGGGTGTTTCCACAGATACGCAGTATTTT.

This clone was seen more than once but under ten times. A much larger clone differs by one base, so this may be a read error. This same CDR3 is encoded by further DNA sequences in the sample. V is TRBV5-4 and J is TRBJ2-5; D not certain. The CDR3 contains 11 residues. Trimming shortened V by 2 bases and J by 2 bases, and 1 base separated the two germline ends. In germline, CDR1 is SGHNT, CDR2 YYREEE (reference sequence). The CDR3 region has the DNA TGTGCCAGCAGCTTTCAAGAGACCCAGTACTTC. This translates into CASSFQETQYF.

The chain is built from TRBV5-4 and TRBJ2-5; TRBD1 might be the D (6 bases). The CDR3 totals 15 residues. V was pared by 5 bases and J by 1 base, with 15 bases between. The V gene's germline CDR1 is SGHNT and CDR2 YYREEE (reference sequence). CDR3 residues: CASSSGQSIQETQYF. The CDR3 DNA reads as TGTGCCAGCAGTTCCGGACAGTCCATCCAAGAGACCCAGTACTTC. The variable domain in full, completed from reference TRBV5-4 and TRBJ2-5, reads ETGVTQSPTHLIKTRGQQVTLRCSSQSGHNTVSWYQQALGQGPQFIFQYYREEENGRGNFPPRFSGLQFPNYSSELNVNALELDDSALYLCASSSGQSIQETQYFGPGTRLLVL.

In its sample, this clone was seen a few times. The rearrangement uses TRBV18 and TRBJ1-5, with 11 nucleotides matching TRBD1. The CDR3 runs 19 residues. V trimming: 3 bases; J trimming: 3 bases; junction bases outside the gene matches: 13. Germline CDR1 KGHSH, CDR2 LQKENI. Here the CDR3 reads CASSPQSIGQGAFNQPQHF. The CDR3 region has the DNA TGTGCCAGCTCACCTCAGAGTATTGGACAGGGGGCATTCAATCAGCCCCAGCATTTT.

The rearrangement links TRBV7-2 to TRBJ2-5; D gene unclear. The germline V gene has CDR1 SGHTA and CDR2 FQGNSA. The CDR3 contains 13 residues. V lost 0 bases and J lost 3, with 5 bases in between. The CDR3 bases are TGTGCCAGCAGCTTAGCGCCTGAAGAGACCCAGTACTTC. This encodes CASSLAPEETQYF.

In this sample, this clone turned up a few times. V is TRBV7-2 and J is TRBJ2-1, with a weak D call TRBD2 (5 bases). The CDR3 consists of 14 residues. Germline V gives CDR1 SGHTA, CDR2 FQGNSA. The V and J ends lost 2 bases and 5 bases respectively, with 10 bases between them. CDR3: CASSLYSGNNEQFF. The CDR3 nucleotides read TGTGCCAGCAGCTTATATTCGGGAAACAATGAGCAGTTCTTC. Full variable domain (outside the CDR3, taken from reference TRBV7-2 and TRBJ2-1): GAGVSQSPSNKVTEKGKDVELRCDPISGHTALYWYRQSLGQGLEFLIYFQGNSAPDKSGLPSDRFSAERTGGSVSTLTIQRTQQEDSAVYLCASSLYSGNNEQFFGPGTRLTVL.

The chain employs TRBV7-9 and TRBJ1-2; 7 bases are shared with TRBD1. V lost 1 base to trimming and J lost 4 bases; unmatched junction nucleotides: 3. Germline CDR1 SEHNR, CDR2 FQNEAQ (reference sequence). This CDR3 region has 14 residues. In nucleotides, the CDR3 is TGTGCCAGCAGCTTAGAGGGGACAGTCTATGGCTACACCTTC. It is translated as CASSLEGTVYGYTF.